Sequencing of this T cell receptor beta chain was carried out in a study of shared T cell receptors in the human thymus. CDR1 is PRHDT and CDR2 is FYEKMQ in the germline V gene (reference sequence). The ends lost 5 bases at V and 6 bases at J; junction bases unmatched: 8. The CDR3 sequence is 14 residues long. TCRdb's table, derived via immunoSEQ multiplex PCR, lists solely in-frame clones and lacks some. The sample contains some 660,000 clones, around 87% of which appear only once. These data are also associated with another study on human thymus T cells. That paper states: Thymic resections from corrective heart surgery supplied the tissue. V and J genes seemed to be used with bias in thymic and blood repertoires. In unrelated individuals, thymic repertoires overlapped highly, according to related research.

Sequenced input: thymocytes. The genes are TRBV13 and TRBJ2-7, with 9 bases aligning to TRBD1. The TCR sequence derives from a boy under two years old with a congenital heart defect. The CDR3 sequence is CASSLRDRDVEQYF. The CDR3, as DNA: TGTGCCAGCAGCCTCCGGGACAGGGACGTCGAGCAGTACTTC.